These 8 T cell receptor beta chains came from one sample sequenced in a study of a mutant IDH1 vaccine in newly diagnosed glioma. Some clones are missing from TCRdb's copy, which holds only in-frame ones; the method was immunoSEQ multiplex PCR. The table has 70,000 or so clones, around 83% seen once. As to time point: baseline, week 1 (first vaccination visit). This sample's treatment: pre-vaccination baseline after standard-of-care therapy. The input for sequencing was peripheral blood mononuclear cells (PBMCs), taken from a glioma patient treated with radiotherapy, temozolomide or both. These receptors came from a woman aged 18-29 years with glioma. Some clones in this sample may be carry-over from other donors' samples.

The chain links TRBV29-1 to TRBJ1-2; 10 nucleotides agree with TRBD1. Per the germline V gene, CDR1 is SQVTM and CDR2 is ANQGSEA. Trimming at V came to 7 bases and at J to 0 bases, leaving 5 bases not matched to a gene. The CDR3 consists of 14 residues. Written as DNA, the CDR3 is TGCAGCGCCAGACAGGGGGCGCCTAACTATGGCTACACCTTC. This encodes CSARQGAPNYGYTF.

The gene calls are TRBV7-8 and TRBJ2-7, with 8 bases fitting TRBD2. The CDR3 has 14 amino acids. V shed 3 bases and J 1 base; nucleotides not matched to a gene: 2. Per germline, CDR1 SGHVS and CDR2 FQNEAQ. The CDR3 nucleotides are TGTGCCAGCAGCTTGGGCGGGAGGTCCTACGAGCAGTACTTC. Translated: CASSLGGRSYEQYF.

The chain combines TRBV9 with TRBJ1-4, with D perhaps matching TRBD1 (5 bases). V lost 0 bases, J lost 4 bases, and 10 bases lay in between. Germline-derived CDR1 and CDR2 are SGDLS and YYNGEE. This CDR3 region has 15 residues. The CDR3 region is CASSVAGRYNEKLFF. The CDR3 DNA sequence: TGTGCCAGCAGCGTAGCGGGGCGATATAATGAAAAACTGTTTTTT.

The chain employs TRBV6-1 and TRBJ1-1; D remains ambiguous. The V end was cut by 3 bases, the J end by 1 base, with 9 bases between. This CDR3 region has 14 residues. Germline assignment: CDR1 MNHNS and CDR2 SASEGT. CDR3 loop: CASSEAGSNTEAFF. CDR3 sequence (DNA): TGTGCCAGCAGTGAGGCAGGTTCGAACACTGAAGCTTTCTTT.

This chain joins TRBV6-5 and TRBJ2-7; no firm D call. The germline CDR1 and CDR2 sequences are MNHEY and SVGAGI. The CDR3 covers 11 residues. V shed 8 bases and J shed 3 bases, with 8 bases lying between them. CDR3 nucleotide sequence: TGTGCCAGCCAGCGAGGCTACGAGCAGTACTTC. It codes for CASQRGYEQYF.

This rearrangement joins TRBV4-1 to TRBJ1-1; D ambiguous. The length of the CDR3 is 13 residues. Looked up from germline, CDR1 is MGHRA and CDR2 is YSYEKL. Trimming removed 0 bases at V and 8 bases at J, with 10 bases between. Here the CDR3 DNA reads TGCGCCAGCAGCCAAGATATGGGCCGAGAAGCTTTCTTT. Its protein is CASSQDMGREAFF.

The gene calls are TRBV5-1 and TRBJ1-1, with D possibly matching TRBD1 (5 bases). CDR1 SGHRS and CDR2 YFSETQ come from the germline V gene. The V end lost 4 bases, the J end lost 7 bases, and 14 bases lay between the germline ends. The CDR3 length is 13 residues. The CDR3 spells CASSITRDGEAFF. CDR3 DNA sequence: TGCGCCAGCAGCATCACTAGGGACGGTGAAGCTTTCTTT.

This clone turned up a few times. The chain joins TRBV27 to TRBJ1-2, with 7 bases identical to TRBD1. This CDR3 contains 14 residues. Trimming removed 2 bases from V and 5 bases from J; junction bases left unmatched: 5. Germline-derived CDR1 and CDR2 are MNHEY and SMNVEV (reference sequence). CDR3 coding DNA: TGTGCCAGCAGTTTAGCGGGACAGTCATATGGCTACACCTTC. Protein: CASSLAGQSYGYTF.